This T cell receptor (beta chain) was recorded in a study of cytomegalovirus exposure and HLA in healthy donors (dated 2017 in TCRdb). As for the study more broadly: An earlier analysis of 550 to 700 of the donors reported more than 250 Gb of sequence data and roughly 110 million unique TCR beta sequences from some 180 million T cells. Roughly 300 gigabases of sequencing data and around 85 million unique TCR sequences made up an early release that covered roughly 670 HLA-typed donors. Among the approximately 400 genotyped donors, around 81% belonged to the genetic ancestry cluster associated with self-reported Caucasian donors. The study aimed to test whether cataloging public T cell receptors could reveal signatures of past pathogen exposure. The T cell repertoires of under 750 subjects were profiled by immunosequencing and related to cytomegalovirus serostatus. A separate validation cohort of roughly 110 different subjects was used in addition to the roughly 670-subject first cohort. High-throughput TCR immunosequencing, statistical association of individual TCRs with disease status, and machine learning were combined to predict cytomegalovirus infection status. In a later analysis, previously published TCR beta repertoires from 666 donors were re-analyzed and high-resolution HLA genotyping was added so that TCR occurrence patterns could be studied. In the later analysis, no new phenotypic data were used to find candidate immune exposures; instead, reliance was placed on TCR beta sequences and their occurrence across donors. An earlier analysis of approximately 640 of the donors applied high-throughput TCR beta sequencing to assess whether each TCR beta V gene segment acted as functional or pseudogenic. Donor age, sex, ethnicity and CMV serostatus were collected together with the repertoire data. A later genetic analysis used genome-wide SNP genotypes for about 55% of the 666 donors, treating that subset as a discovery cohort. All discovery cohort repertoires had been generated using a single sequencing platform. HLA typing covered class I and class II loci at four-digit resolution. Typing coverage differed by locus: A, B, C, DRB1 and DQB1 were typed in roughly 620-640 donors, DQA1 in 522, DPA1 in roughly 590, and DPB1 in roughly 450. Because of strong linkage in the cohort, roughly five DR-DQ haplotypes were treated as single units for association and clustering. On average, around 200,000 unique TCR beta nucleotide sequences were sequenced per donor among some 430 genotyped donors of the cohort, with 15% to 20% of those sequences being non-productive.

According to the germline V gene, CDR1 reads MNHEY and CDR2 reads SVGAGI. A distance of 9 bases separates the germline ends of V and J, which lose 7 bases and 2 bases respectively. There are 13 amino acids in the CDR3, from cysteine to phenylalanine inclusive. Only the CDR3 DNA stays, 39 bases, in frame from base 1. In regard to this clone: The antigen it binds to is not known. Base qualities are not recorded, but no much larger clone differs from it by a single base.

The receptor library was made with the immunoSEQ multiplex PCR assay. The multiplex PCR relied on a mix of 60 forward primers for TCR Vbeta segments and 13 reverse primers for TCR Jbeta segments. The CDR3 region of rearranged TCR beta genes was amplified from genomic DNA with a multiplex PCR assay. Amplified TCR beta libraries were sequenced as 87-base-pair reads on the Illumina HiSeq System. Regarding the original processing steps: A later analysis counted tens of millions of unique TCR beta chains across the 500 to 850 repertoires, and some 11 million of these chains were shared by at least two donors. A nearest-neighbor algorithm error-corrected the raw reads and collapsed the reads into unique sequences, merging closely related sequences to remove PCR and sequencing errors. CDR3 sequences were aligned to IMGT reference sequences to assign V, D and J gene segments. For a sequence to be retained, a match of at least six nucleotides to both a V gene segment and a J gene segment was required. Rearrangements were called productive when the CDR3 lacked stop codons and stayed in frame with V and J; all others were non-productive. Following IMGT convention, CDR3 was defined as the stretch from the second conserved V-encoded cysteine to the conserved J-encoded phenylalanine. The earlier analysis of 587 of the donors excluded any sequence lacking an unambiguous match to a single V gene segment. An earlier analysis of several hundred of the donors called V segments functional above 56.7% productive rearrangements and segregating when the between-donor standard deviation exceeded 5%. To diagnose cytomegalovirus status from the catalog of TCR beta chain sequences, a statistical classification framework was built. In a later analysis, V and J genes were assigned by comparing TCR nucleotide sequences against IMGT/GENE-DB human TR gene sequences. The TCRdist pipeline was used in a later analysis to assign CDR3 sequences and most-parsimonious VDJ recombination scenarios. In a later analysis, every TCR beta chain was defined by the combination of its CDR3 amino acid sequence and its V-gene family, and reads without a unique V-gene family were dropped. A later analysis removed 550 to 700 highly shared, low-generation-probability nucleotide sequences to deal with suspected cross-contamination and a sequencing artifact. In a later analysis, a clonal expansion index for each public chain was calculated from normalized within-repertoire ranks of inferred template counts. Generation probabilities in a later analysis came from a VDJ recombination model fitted to out-of-frame rearrangements, and those results were checked against IGoR. A later analysis scored TCR-TCR, TCR-HLA and TCR-CMV co-occurrence with hypergeometric tests, applying a repertoire-size bias correction to TCR pairs. False discovery rates were estimated in a later analysis by permuting HLA or CMV assignments 20 times. In a later analysis, co-occurring TCRs were grouped using DBSCAN, with TCRdist sequence similarity added in when clustering inside HLA-allele-positive subsets. For co-occurrence clustering, repertoires with fewer than 30,000 or more than 120,000 public chains were excluded, along with about five repertoires with anomalous nucleotide sharing. In its TCRdb copy, this immuneACCESS table keeps in-frame sequences only and misses some clones. Where compared with another copy, unresolved V genes explain less than half of these, and the others have no known cause. V and J calls plus clone size are reproduced from that table; the DNA served to infer D and trimming. The sample has 150,000 or so clones on record, around 78% of them singletons. The top ten clonotypes cover 0.7% to 0.8% of the sample.

The cohort consisted of hundreds of healthy bone marrow donors. At the time of sampling, every cohort member was nominally healthy, though immune exposures that went unrecorded were likely present. The donor tested CMV seronegative and was one of the 352 seronegative cohort members. Each donor provided a peripheral blood sample, and peripheral blood mononuclear cells were used for TCR beta sequencing. The Qiagen DNeasy Blood Extraction Kit was used to extract genomic DNA from the blood cell samples. What the authors observed across the whole study: Correlated functional status among segregating V segments might reflect linkage disequilibrium, but an unknown experimental factor could not be ruled out. The only immune exposure information available for the cohort was CMV serostatus. In a later genetic analysis, a missense DCLRE1C variant was associated with V-gene and J-gene trimming of TCR beta chains, and the association was replicated in an independent cohort. Most TCR sequences were observed very rarely across donors, whereas some public TCRs were present in many individuals. This cohort had only TCR beta chains sequenced, and the lack of alpha or paired-chain data limited which features could be detected. Because some donors lacked HLA typing at each locus, the association tests relied only on the typed subset. Because counts were too low, 15 to 20 rarely observed V segments, including chromosome 9 orphons, were excluded from the earlier analysis of several hundred of the donors. A few of the identified cytomegalovirus-associated TCR beta chains were confirmed in vitro to be specific for cytomegalovirus antigens. In a later analysis, TCR association rates were found to vary across HLA loci, with the most associated TCRs seen for DRB1 alleles and the fewest for HLA-C alleles. Specific HLA alleles were associated with over 15,000 TCR beta sequences at a false discovery rate of 0.05 in a later analysis. Sequencing depth was assumed to be roughly uniform across donors in the presence/absence analyses, though that assumption may not hold. It was suggested by the authors that the approach could potentially be generalized to other disease states and immunological phenotypes. A cluster of highly shared sequence variants was judged likely to represent a technical artifact of the sequencing pipeline. In an earlier analysis of more than 500 of the donors, most TCR beta V segments appeared in productive rearrangements about 90% or about 30% of the time, broadly matching IMGT annotations. Some IMGT-functional V segments, including TRBV6-2 and TRBV6-3, could not be told apart with the 87-base-pair reads, so those segments were excluded. Assigning TCR associations to individual alleles was difficult when HLA alleles, especially DR and DQ, strongly co-occurred. Compared with equally common non-associated chains, HLA-associated TCR beta chains in a later analysis were more clonally expanded and had lower generation probabilities. According to a later analysis, parvovirus B19, influenza, CMV and Epstein-Barr virus appeared linked to several top co-occurrence clusters. A later genetic analysis reported fewer N-insertions in productive TCRs among donors in an Asian-associated ancestry cluster than the roughly 650-donor mean. Most CMV-associated TCR beta chains appeared to be HLA-restricted in a later analysis, and the HLA associations seemed to be driven largely by CMV exposure. The classifier was reported to diagnose cytomegalovirus status with high specificity and sensitivity in both the original and validation cohorts. A total of 164 TCR beta chains were listed by the study as associated with cytomegalovirus. A further reported finding was that TCR beta sequences accurately predicted the HLA-A and HLA-B alleles for most subjects in the first cohort.

The sample consisted of PBMCs. The receptor chain draws on TRBV6-5 and TRBJ1-5; the D gene is unclear. The clonotype was recovered from a female donor in good health and CMV-seronegative. The DNA sequence is TGTGCCAGCACCAGCGGGGGCAATCAGCCCCAGCATTTT. It translates to CASTSGGNQPQHF.